This passage covers 18 T cell receptor beta chains from one sample sequenced in a study of post-analysis software for immune sequencing data. Whole-study results and caveats: In patients, about five TRBV segments were more frequent than in controls, with TRBV5-6, TRBV5-1 and TRBV20-1 among them.

No antigen has been assigned to these receptors. Incorporated into the TCR beta cDNA libraries were unique molecular identifiers, which served to reduce PCR and sequencing biases. TCRdb itself ran the PCR reads through MiXCR, one entry per CDR3 protein. This repertoire shows hundreds of thousands of distinct CDR3 sequences, 59% found once; its top ten account for around 11%. The sequencing input was blood. The receptors come from a girl aged 2-15 years with multiple sclerosis.

This clonotype was recorded a few times. The genes are TRBV10-3 and TRBJ2-7, with D maybe TRBD1 (6 bases). This CDR3 comprises 13 residues. CDR1 is ENHRY, CDR2 SYGVKD, per germline. Deletions cut 7 bases from V and 9 bases from J, with 19 bases between. CDR3: CAINPGQGFGQYF. In nucleotides, the CDR3 is TGTGCCATCAATCCGGGCCAGGGGTTTGGGCAGTACTTC.

The chain carries TRBV2 and TRBJ2-1, with 10 positions matching TRBD2. The junction had 6 bases not matched to a gene; V was cut back by 7 bases and J by 0 bases. Germline values: CDR1 SNHLY, CDR2 FYNNEI. The CDR3 sequence is 16 residues long. The CDR3 DNA reads as TGTGCCAGCAATCGACTAGCGGGCAGCTCCTACAATGAGCAGTTCTTC. This sequence encodes CASNRLAGSSYNEQFF.

This clonotype was seen just once. The rearrangement links TRBV29-1 to TRBJ1-2, with D perhaps TRBD1 (6 bases). CDR3 length: 12 amino acids. The germline V gene encodes CDR1 SQVTM and CDR2 ANQGSEA. V was trimmed by 6 bases and J by 5 bases, leaving 13 bases between them. The CDR3 DNA follows: TGCAGCGTCGCCACAGGGAGGTATGGCTACACCTTC. This encodes CSVATGRYGYTF. Looking up the rest from reference TRBV29-1 and TRBJ1-2 gives the full variable domain: SAVISQKPSRDICQRGTSLTIQCQVDSQVTMMFWYRQQPGQSLTLIATANQGSEATYESGFVIDKFPISRPNLTFSTLTVSNMSPEDSSIYLCSVATGRYGYTFGSGTRLTVV.

The chain carries TRBV7-8 and TRBJ2-7, with 7 bases that match TRBD1. Germline loops: CDR1 SGHVS, CDR2 FQNEAQ. This CDR3 is 14 amino acids long. Trimming removed 5 bases from V and 0 bases from J; junction bases left unmatched: 4. CDR3 DNA sequence: TGTGCCAGCAGCGCGGACAGGCCCTCCTACGAGCAGTACTTC. This encodes CASSADRPSYEQYF.

CDR3 sequence reads: CASSLVPDRDSGYTF. CDR3 nucleotide sequence: TGCGCCAGCAGCTTGGTTCCGGACAGGGATTCTGGCTACACCTTC. V is TRBV5-1 and J is TRBJ1-2; TRBD1 aligns across 8 bases. The CDR3 is 15 amino acids. The germline V gene has CDR1 SGHRS and CDR2 YFSETQ. J was trimmed by 7 bases and V by 0 bases; bases with no gene match: 8.

This chain uses TRBV6-2 or TRBV6-3 with TRBJ2-5, with 7 bases identical to TRBD1. V lost 8 bases to trimming and J lost 2 bases; unmatched junction nucleotides: 11. CDR3 size: 15 residues. Germline-derived CDR1 and CDR2 are MNHEY and SVGEGT. The CDR3 DNA reads as TGTGCCAGCTGCCCCCGACAGGGATCACAAGAGACCCAGTACTTC. Its protein product is CASCPRQGSQETQYF.

The genes are TRBV2 and TRBJ1-1; D is unclear. In germline, CDR1 is SNHLY, CDR2 FYNNEI. V dropped 4 bases and J dropped 7 bases, with 10 bases sitting between them. There are 12 residues in the CDR3. For the CDR3, the DNA is TGTGCCAGCAGTGCGACGGTGCTTGAAGCTTTCTTT. Residues: CASSATVLEAFF.

The chain combines TRBV24-1 with TRBJ2-1; 13 nucleotides match TRBD2. Unmatched junction bases numbered 3, after V lost 2 bases and J lost 3 bases. CDR1 is KGHDR, CDR2 SFDVKD, per germline. The length of the CDR3 is 17 residues. CDR3 bases: TGTGCCACCAGTGATTCTCGGACTAGCGGGAGCTACAATGAGCAGTTCTTC. The encoded protein is CATSDSRTSGSYNEQFF.

V usage is TRBV5-5 and J usage is TRBJ1-1, with D maybe TRBD1 (6 bases). Trimming left V 4 bases short and J 4 bases short, with 20 bases between. The CDR3 contains 16 residues. Germline V gene lookup returns CDR1 SGHKS and CDR2 YYEKEE (reference sequence). The DNA for the CDR3 is TGTGCCAGCAGCCAAGCGCGGGACACGGAGGGCACTGAAGCTTTCTTT. The encoded protein is CASSQARDTEGTEAFF.

Remarks on this clonotype: Compared with germline, one end of the junction differs, possibly owing to a read error. This sequence joins TRBV7-6 and TRBJ2-5, with a tentative D call TRBD1 (6 bases). Germline V gives CDR1 SGHVS, CDR2 FNYEAQ. The CDR3 totals 14 residues. The CDR3 loop reads CARSSGQYQETQYF. The CDR3 DNA follows: TGTGCCCGCAGCTCAGGACAGTACCAAGAGACCCAGTACTTC.

The rearrangement links TRBV7-9 to TRBJ2-7; D call uncertain. The J call may be in error: the DNA end matches TRBJ2-5 better. The CDR3 covers 13 residues. Germline assignment: CDR1 SEHNR and CDR2 FQNEAQ (reference sequence). The CDR3 DNA reads TGTGCCAGCAGCTTCGATCAGAAGGAGACCCAGTACTTC. It codes for CASSFDQKETQYF.

This clonotype was seen many times. V and J are TRBV11-2 and TRBJ1-2, with TRBD1 identical over 8 bases. The CDR3 totals 17 residues. Germline lookup yields CDR1 SGHAT and CDR2 FQNNGV. V shed 4 bases and J 3 bases; nucleotides not matched to a gene: 13. The CDR3 nucleotides read TGTGCCAGCAGCTCGTATCCGGACAGGGCAAATCACTATGGCTACACCTTC. Translated, it gives CASSSYPDRANHYGYTF. The variable domain in full, completed from reference TRBV11-2 and TRBJ1-2, reads EAGVAQSPRYKIIEKRQSVAFWCNPISGHATLYWYQQILGQGPKLLIQFQNNGVVDDSQLPKDRFSAERLKGVDSTLKIQPAKLEDSAVYLCASSSYPDRANHYGYTFGSGTRLTVV.

This clonotype was picked up a small number of times. In nucleotides, the CDR3 is TGTGCCAGTAGTCCAAGCAAGCGGGAGGGCTCTGGGGCCAACGTCCTGACTTTC. Its translation is CASSPSKREGSGANVLTF. V gene TRBV2 combines with J gene TRBJ2-6; 10 bases agree with TRBD2. The CDR3 has 18 amino acids. The V gene end was trimmed by 9 bases and the J gene end by 0 bases; junction bases not matched to a gene: 11. Looked up from germline, CDR1 is SNHLY and CDR2 is FYNNEI.

This clonotype was seen a few times. The chain is built from TRBV7-9 and TRBJ2-6; a possible D gene is TRBD1 (6 bases). Germline values: CDR1 SEHNR, CDR2 FQNEAQ (reference sequence). V dropped 5 bases and J dropped 1 base, with 24 bases sitting between them. The CDR3 runs to 20 residues. CDR3 nucleotide sequence: TGTGCCAGCAGCACCCAGTACAGGGTACCTCTATTATCTGGGGCCAACGTCCTGACTTTC. Amino acids: CASSTQYRVPLLSGANVLTF. Combining the CDR3 with reference TRBV7-9 and TRBJ2-6 gives the whole variable domain DTGVSQNPRHKITKRGQNVTFRCDPISEHNRLYWYRQTLGQGPEFLTYFQNEAQLEKSRLLSDRFSAERPKGSFSTLEIQRTEQGDSAMYLCASSTQYRVPLLSGANVLTFGAGSRLTVL.

CDR3 loop: CASSSAGFTRDTQYF. DNA for the CDR3: TGTGCCAGCAGTTCGGCAGGTTTTACGAGGGATACGCAGTATTTT. The rearrangement uses TRBV27 and TRBJ2-3; D ambiguous. The CDR3 loop spans 15 amino acids. CDR1 and CDR2 (germline): MNHEY, SMNVEV (reference sequence). Trimming shortened V by 4 bases and J by 6 bases, and 17 bases separated the two germline ends.

As concerns this clonotype: This may arise from a read error, as a much more abundant clone is one base away. V is TRBV7-2 and J is TRBJ2-1; TRBD2 aligns across 7 bases. The CDR3 sequence is 16 residues long. From germline, CDR1 is SGHTA and CDR2 FQGNSA. The CDR3 DNA follows: TGTGCCGGCAGCTATTTAAGAGCGGGGTTAAACAATGAGCAGTTCTTC. This gives the protein CAGSYLRAGLNNEQFF.

The chain links TRBV4-1 to TRBJ1-1; TRBD1 matches at 12 bases. Germline V CDR1 and CDR2: MGHRA, YSYEKL. The CDR3 has 19 residues. The junction had 22 bases not matched to a gene; V was cut back by 7 bases and J by 7 bases. The CDR3 here is CASTEFVPGTGGFFGEAFF. The CDR3 DNA reads TGCGCCAGCACCGAATTCGTCCCCGGGACAGGGGGCTTTTTTGGTGAAGCTTTCTTT.

This sequence joins TRBV20-1 and TRBJ2-5; maybe TRBD2 (5 bases). The J call is doubtful: the DNA matches TRBJ2-7 better. CDR1 DFQATT and CDR2 SNEGSKA come from the germline V gene (reference sequence). This CDR3 comprises 14 residues. CDR3 loop: CSAIGWTQRYEQYF. The CDR3 bases are TGCAGTGCTATTGGGTGGACTCAGCGGTACGAGCAGTACTTC.